The next 2 T cell receptor beta chains were all read from a single sample in a study of PD-1 blockade in classical Hodgkin lymphoma. The table came from immunoSEQ multiplex PCR; TCRdb's copy has only in-frame clones and leaves some out. The data hold about 3,300 clones, with around 84% observed a single time. The time point was: newly diagnosed, previously untreated cHL patient sample. CD4+ T cells were purified from thawed PBMCs by magnetic negative selection. Sequences were obtained from CD4+ T cells from blood. Receptors originate from a human donor with classical Hodgkin lymphoma.

This chain joins TRBV19 and TRBJ1-1; no clear D. V dropped 3 bases and J dropped 0 bases, with 5 bases sitting between them. The germline V gene encodes CDR1 LNHDA and CDR2 SQIVND (reference sequence). The CDR3 has 13 residues. The CDR3 DNA sequence: TGTGCCAGTAGTATCACAATGAACACTGAAGCTTTCTTT. It translates to CASSITMNTEAFF.

The genes are TRBV5-4 and TRBJ2-2; no clear D gene. Trimming stripped 3 bases from V and 7 bases from J, with 10 bases between. Germline CDR1 is SGHNT and CDR2 is YYREEE (reference sequence). This CDR3 spans 13 amino acids. The CDR3 here is CASSSDPYGELFF. CDR3 bases: TGTGCCAGCAGCTCGGATCCCTACGGGGAGCTGTTTTTT.